This T cell receptor (beta chain) was captured in a study of metastatic and nonmetastatic thyroid tumors. Whole-study context: Malignant and benign thyroid patients had repertoires compared in peripheral blood and tumor or nodule tissue. Whole-study findings and limits: Relative to benign nodules, malignant thyroid tumors were reportedly characterized by significantly elevated TCR beta diversity in blood and tumor.

The CDR3 is 18 residues long. The ends were cut back, 4 bases at V and 4 bases at J, with 25 bases in the middle. Germline assignment: CDR1 SGHDN and CDR2 FVKESK. Per the study methods: Between-group CDR3 differences, defined by clinicopathological status, yielded a distant-metastasis classifier for papillary thyroid cancer. TCRdb reprocessed the PCR reads via MiXCR. Here the V and J calls rest on TCRdb's processing, not on the authors' analysis. The table shows about 4,200 clones, with about 32% occurring only once. Comment on this clone: Its antigen remains unidentified.

None of the patients had undergone any treatment ahead of thyroid surgery. The clonotype originates from a male donor with papillary thyroid cancer or a benign thyroid nodule (not recorded which). Some clones in this sample may be carry-over from other donors' samples. Sequences were obtained from adjacent normal tissue. The chain couples TRBV14 to TRBJ1-1; D not resolved. The CDR3 loop reads CASSRFLPWVQPTTEAFF. The CDR3 DNA reads as TGTGCCAGCAGCCGATTCCTTCCATGGGTCCAACCAACCACTGAAGCTTTCTTT.